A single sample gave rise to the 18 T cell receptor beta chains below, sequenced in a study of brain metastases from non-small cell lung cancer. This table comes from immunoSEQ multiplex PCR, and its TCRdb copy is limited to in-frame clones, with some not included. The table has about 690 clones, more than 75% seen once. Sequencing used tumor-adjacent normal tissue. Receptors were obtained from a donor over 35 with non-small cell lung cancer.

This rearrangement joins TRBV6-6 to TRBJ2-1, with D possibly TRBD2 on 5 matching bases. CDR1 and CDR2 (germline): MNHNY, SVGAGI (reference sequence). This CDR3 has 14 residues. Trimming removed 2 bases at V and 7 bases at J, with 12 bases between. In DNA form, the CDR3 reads TGTGCCAGCAGTTACGGGTGGGGAGTAAATGAGCAGTTCTTC. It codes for CASSYGWGVNEQFF.

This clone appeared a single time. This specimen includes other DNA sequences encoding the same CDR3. This CDR3 reads CSVGGRGGLISTDTQYF. The CDR3 nucleotides are TGCAGCGTTGGTGGGCGGGGGGGCCTTATAAGCACAGATACGCAGTATTTT. The genes are TRBV29-1 and TRBJ2-3; 9 nucleotides match TRBD2. The J segment lost 0 bases and the V segment lost 4 bases, leaving 11 bases of the junction unmatched. Germline V lookup: CDR1 SQVTM, CDR2 ANQGSEA. The CDR3 has 17 amino acids.

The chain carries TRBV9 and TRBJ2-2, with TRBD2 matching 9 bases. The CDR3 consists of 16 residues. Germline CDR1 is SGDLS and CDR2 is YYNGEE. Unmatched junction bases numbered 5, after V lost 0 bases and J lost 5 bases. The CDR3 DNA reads TGTGCCAGCAGCGTAGGGACTAGCGCCTTAACCGGGGAGCTGTTTTTT. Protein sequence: CASSVGTSALTGELFF.

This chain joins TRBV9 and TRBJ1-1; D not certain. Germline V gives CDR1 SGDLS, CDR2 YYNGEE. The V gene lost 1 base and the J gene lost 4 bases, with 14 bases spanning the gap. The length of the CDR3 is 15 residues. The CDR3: CASSVTISGTTEAFF. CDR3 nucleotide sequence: TGTGCCAGCAGCGTAACCATCTCCGGCACCACTGAAGCTTTCTTT.

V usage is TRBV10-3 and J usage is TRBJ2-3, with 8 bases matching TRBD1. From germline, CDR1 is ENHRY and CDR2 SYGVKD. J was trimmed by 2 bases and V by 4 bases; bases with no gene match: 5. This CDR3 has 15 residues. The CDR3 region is CAISAAGGHTDTQYF. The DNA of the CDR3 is TGTGCCATCAGTGCGGCAGGGGGCCACACAGATACGCAGTATTTT.

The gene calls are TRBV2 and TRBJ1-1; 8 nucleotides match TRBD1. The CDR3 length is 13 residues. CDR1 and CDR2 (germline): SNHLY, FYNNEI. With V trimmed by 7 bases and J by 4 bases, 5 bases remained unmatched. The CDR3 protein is CASNRQGPTEAFF. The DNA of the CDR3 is TGTGCCAGCAACAGACAGGGGCCCACTGAAGCTTTCTTT.

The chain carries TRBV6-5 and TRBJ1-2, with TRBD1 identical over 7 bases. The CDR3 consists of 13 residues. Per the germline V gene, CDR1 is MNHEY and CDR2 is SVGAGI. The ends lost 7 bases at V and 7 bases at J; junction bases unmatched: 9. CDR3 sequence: CASILTGTIGYTF. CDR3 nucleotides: TGTGCCAGCATCTTGACAGGGACAATTGGCTACACCTTC.

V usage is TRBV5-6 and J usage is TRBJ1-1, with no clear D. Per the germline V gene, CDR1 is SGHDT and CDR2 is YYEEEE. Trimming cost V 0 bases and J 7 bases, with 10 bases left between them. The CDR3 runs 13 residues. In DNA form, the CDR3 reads TGTGCCAGCAGCTTGGTCCCTAAGGTTGAAGCTTTCTTT. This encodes CASSLVPKVEAFF.

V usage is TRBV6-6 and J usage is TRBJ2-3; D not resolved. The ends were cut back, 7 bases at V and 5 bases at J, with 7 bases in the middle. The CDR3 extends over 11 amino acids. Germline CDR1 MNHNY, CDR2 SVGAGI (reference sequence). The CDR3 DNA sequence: TGTGCCAGCACCACCGGAGATACGCAGTATTTT. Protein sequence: CASTTGDTQYF.

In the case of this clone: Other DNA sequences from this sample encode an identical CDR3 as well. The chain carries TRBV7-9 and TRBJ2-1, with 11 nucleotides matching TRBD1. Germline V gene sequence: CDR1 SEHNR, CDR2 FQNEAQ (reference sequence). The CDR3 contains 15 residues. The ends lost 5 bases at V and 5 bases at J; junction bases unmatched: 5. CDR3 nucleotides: TGTGCCAGCAGCCCCGGACAGGGGGCCGACAATGAGCAGTTCTTC. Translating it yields CASSPGQGADNEQFF. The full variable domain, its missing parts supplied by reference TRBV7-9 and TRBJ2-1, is DTGVSQNPRHKITKRGQNVTFRCDPISEHNRLYWYRQTLGQGPEFLTYFQNEAQLEKSRLLSDRFSAERPKGSFSTLEIQRTEQGDSAMYLCASSPGQGADNEQFFGPGTRLTVL.

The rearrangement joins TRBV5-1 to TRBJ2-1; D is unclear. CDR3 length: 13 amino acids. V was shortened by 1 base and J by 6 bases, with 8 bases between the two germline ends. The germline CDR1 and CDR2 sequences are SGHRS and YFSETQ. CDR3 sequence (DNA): TGCGCCAGCAGCTTGATGGGCATCAATGAGCAGTTCTTC. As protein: CASSLMGINEQFF.

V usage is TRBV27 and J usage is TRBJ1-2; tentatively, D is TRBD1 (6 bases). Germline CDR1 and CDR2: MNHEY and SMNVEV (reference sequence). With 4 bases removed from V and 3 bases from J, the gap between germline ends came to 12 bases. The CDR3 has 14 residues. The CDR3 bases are TGTGCCAGCAGTTCCACTACAGGGCACTATGGCTACACCTTC. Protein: CASSSTTGHYGYTF.

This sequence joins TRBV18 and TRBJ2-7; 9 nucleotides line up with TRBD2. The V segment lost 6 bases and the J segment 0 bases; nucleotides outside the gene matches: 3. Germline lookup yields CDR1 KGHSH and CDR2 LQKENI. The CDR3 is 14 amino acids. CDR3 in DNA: TGTGCCAGCTCCCCTAGCGGGGTCTCCTACGAGCAGTACTTC. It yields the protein CASSPSGVSYEQYF.

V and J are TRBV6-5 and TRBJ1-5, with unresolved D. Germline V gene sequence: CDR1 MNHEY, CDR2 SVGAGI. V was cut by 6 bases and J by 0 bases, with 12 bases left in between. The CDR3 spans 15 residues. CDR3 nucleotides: TGTGCCAGCAGCCTTCCGGGGAATAGCAATCAGCCCCAGCATTTT. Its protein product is CASSLPGNSNQPQHF.

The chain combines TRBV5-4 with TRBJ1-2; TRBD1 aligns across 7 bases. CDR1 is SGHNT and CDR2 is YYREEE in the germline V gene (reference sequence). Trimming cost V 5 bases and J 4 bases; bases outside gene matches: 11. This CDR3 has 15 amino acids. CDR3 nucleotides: TGTGCCAGCAGTTTCGCGACAGGGTTCCTCTATGGCTACACCTTC. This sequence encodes CASSFATGFLYGYTF.

CDR3 loop: CASSNRENTEAFF. CDR3 DNA: TGTGCCAGCAGCAACAGGGAGAACACTGAAGCTTTCTTT. V is TRBV2 and J is TRBJ1-1; TRBD1 might be the D (6 bases). Germline V gene lookup returns CDR1 SNHLY and CDR2 FYNNEI. Trimming removed 6 bases from V and 1 base from J, with 9 bases in between. The CDR3 runs to 13 residues.

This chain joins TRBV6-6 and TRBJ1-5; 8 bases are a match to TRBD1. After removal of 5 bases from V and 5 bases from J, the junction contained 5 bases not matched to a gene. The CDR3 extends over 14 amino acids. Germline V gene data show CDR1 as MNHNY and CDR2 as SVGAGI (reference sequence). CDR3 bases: TGTGCCAGCAGTACATCAGGGGGCCATCAGCCCCAGCATTTT. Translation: CASSTSGGHQPQHF.

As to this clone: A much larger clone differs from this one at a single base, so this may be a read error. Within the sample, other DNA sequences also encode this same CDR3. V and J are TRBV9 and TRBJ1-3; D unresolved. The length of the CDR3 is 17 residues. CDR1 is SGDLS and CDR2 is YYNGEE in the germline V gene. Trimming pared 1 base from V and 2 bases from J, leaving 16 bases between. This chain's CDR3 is CASSVRGDAGAGNTIYF. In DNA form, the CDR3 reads TGTGCCAGCAGCGTAAGAGGAGACGCTGGAGCTGGAAACACCATATATTTT.